This entry describes one TCR beta chain. What it binds is unknown. This entry is derived from a study of post-analysis software for immune sequencing data. Study outcomes and limitations: Relative to controls, patients had several TRBV segments at higher frequency, with TRBV5-6, TRBV5-1 and TRBV20-1 among these. For normalized Chao1 diversity, multiple sclerosis patients scored significantly lower than controls did. Clustering by F measure revealed strong co-clustering among samples prepared together in one batch.

The CDR3 extends over 16 amino acids. V lost 0 bases to trimming and J lost 9 bases; unmatched junction nucleotides: 12. Germline CDR1 reads SGHRS; CDR2 reads YFSETQ. TCR beta cDNA libraries included unique molecular identifiers. Between roughly 0.9 and 11 million T cells gave rise to a few hundred thousand cDNA molecules. TCRdb independently ran MiXCR on the PCR reads; one entry per CDR3 protein. Of 750,000 to 950,000 distinct CDR3 sequences listed, about 53% are singletons. The receptor comes from a girl aged 5-17 years with multiple sclerosis. Sequenced: blood. The chain joins TRBV5-1 to TRBJ2-5, with 9 bases identical to TRBD1. The CDR3 DNA reads TGCGCCAGCAGCTTGGCGGGACAGGGAAGTCGGGAGCCCCAGTACTTC. It translates to CASSLAGQGSREPQYF. Using reference TRBV5-1 and TRBJ2-5 for the parts outside the CDR3, the full variable domain is KAGVTQTPRYLIKTRGQQVTLSCSPISGHRSVSWYQQTPGQGLQFLFEYFSETQRNKGNFPGRFSGRQFSNSRSEMNVSTLELGDSALYLCASSLAGQGSREPQYFGPGTRLLVL.